The 20 T cell receptor beta chains given below trace back to one sample, sequenced in a study of T cell repertoires in cytomegalovirus infection. TCRdb processed the reads anew with MiXCR; each CDR3 protein has one entry. Among approximately 990,000 distinct CDR3 sequences listed, under 40% were seen once. Their antigens remain unidentified. The input for sequencing was cultured CD8+ T cells from PBMCs, taken from culture after CMV antigen stimulation. These TCRs come from a human donor in good health (CMV status not recorded). Some clones in this sample may be carry-over from other donors' samples.

This rearrangement joins TRBV19 to TRBJ2-7; TRBD1 matches 7 bases. The CDR3 length is 15 residues. In germline, CDR1 is LNHDA, CDR2 SQIVND (reference sequence). The trim removed 6 bases at V and 0 bases at J, leaving 8 bases unmatched. DNA for the CDR3: TGTGCCAGTAGACCCAGGGACAGCATCTCCTACGAGCAGTACTTC. Translating gives CASRPRDSISYEQYF.

The rearrangement joins TRBV6-6 to TRBJ1-2, with a weak D call TRBD1 (5 bases). This CDR3 comprises 13 residues. CDR1 and CDR2 from the germline V gene are MNHNY and SVGAGI (reference sequence). Trimming pared 5 bases from V and 1 base from J, leaving 8 bases between. The CDR3, as DNA: TGTGCCAGCAGTGAGACAGATAACTATGGCTACACCTTC. It specifies CASSETDNYGYTF.

The chain joins TRBV7-9 to TRBJ2-5, with D perhaps TRBD1 or TRBD2 (6 bases each). Trimming removed 1 base from V and 10 bases from J, with 10 bases in between. The germline V gene has CDR1 SEHNR and CDR2 FQNEAQ (reference sequence). This CDR3 spans 12 amino acids. CDR3 sequence: CASSLGGGGQYF. The CDR3 region has the DNA TGTGCCAGCAGCTTAGGAGGAGGGGGCCAGTACTTC.

The genes are TRBV20-1 and TRBJ1-1; 7 bases are a match to TRBD1. The V gene's germline CDR1 is DFQATT and CDR2 SNEGSKA (reference sequence). The length of the CDR3 is 13 residues. V was pared by 1 base and J by 5 bases, with 4 bases of the junction left unmatched. The CDR3 region is CSARAGGGTEAFF. The CDR3 nucleotides read TGCAGTGCTAGAGCAGGGGGTGGGACTGAAGCTTTCTTT.

This clonotype was seen only a few times. The rearrangement uses TRBV3-1 and TRBJ2-7, with 8 nucleotides matching TRBD1. The CDR3 is 18 amino acids. Germline CDR1 LGHDT, CDR2 YNNKEL (reference sequence). V dropped 0 bases and J dropped 0; count of bases not matched to a gene: 10. CDR3 residues: CASSQERGDRISSYEQYF. The CDR3 DNA reads TGTGCCAGCAGCCAAGAAAGGGGGGACAGGATCAGCTCCTACGAGCAGTACTTC.

V is TRBV11-3 and J is TRBJ2-3; tentative D call: TRBD2 (6 bases). The germline CDR1 and CDR2 sequences are SGHNT and YENEEA. CDR3 length: 15 residues. V was pared by 8 bases and J by 0 bases, with 15 bases between. For the CDR3, the DNA is TGTGCCAGCGCCTTAGGGGACTCTAGCACAGATACGCAGTATTTT. Translated, it gives CASALGDSSTDTQYF.

This chain connects TRBV12-5 to TRBJ1-2; 7 bases match TRBD1. The V gene's germline CDR1 is LGHNT and CDR2 FRNRAP. The CDR3 has 13 amino acids. J was trimmed by 7 bases and V by 6 bases; bases with no gene match: 8. The CDR3 DNA reads TGTGCTAGTGGGGGGACAGATATCGGTGGCTACACCTTC. The encoded protein is CASGGTDIGGYTF.

The rearrangement uses TRBV19 and TRBJ2-1, with D uncertain. The V end lost 0 bases, the J end lost 4 bases, and 7 bases lay between the germline ends. This CDR3 has 14 residues. CDR1 is LNHDA, CDR2 SQIVND, per germline (reference sequence). Here the CDR3 reads CASSIDRAYNEQFF. For the CDR3, the DNA is TGTGCCAGTAGTATAGATCGGGCATACAATGAGCAGTTCTTC.

This clonotype has ten or more counts. The chain recombines TRBV7-6 with TRBJ2-5, with a possible D match to TRBD2 (6 bases). V was shortened by 5 bases and J by 1 base, with 11 bases between the two germline ends. The germline CDR1 and CDR2 sequences are SGHVS and FNYEAQ. The CDR3 has 14 residues. The CDR3 coding sequence is TGTGCCAGCAGCCACCCGGGACTCCAAGAGACCCAGTACTTC. Translating it yields CASSHPGLQETQYF.

The chain recombines TRBV9 with TRBJ2-3; TRBD2 agrees at 10 bases. The CDR3 runs 17 residues. Germline V lookup: CDR1 SGDLS, CDR2 YYNGEE. V shed 0 bases, J shed 2 bases, and the junction held 6 bases outside the gene matches. This CDR3 reads CASSVARSGGATDTQYF. The CDR3 nucleotides read TGTGCCAGCAGCGTAGCTAGGAGCGGGGGGGCCACAGATACGCAGTATTTT.

The CDR3 DNA follows: TGTGCCAGCAGTTACTCCGGGGGGCTTCAGAAAAACATTCAGTACTTC. It yields the protein CASSYSGGLQKNIQYF. The chain links TRBV6-5 to TRBJ2-4; D is perhaps TRBD2 (7 bases). V was trimmed by 0 bases and J by 4 bases, leaving 13 bases between them. The CDR3 runs 16 residues. CDR1 is MNHEY, CDR2 SVGAGI, per germline.

This clonotype was observed a handful of times. The J gene is TRBJ1-1, the V gene TRBV6-6; D is ambiguous. Germline assignment: CDR1 MNHNY and CDR2 SVGAGI (reference sequence). Trimming removed 2 bases from V and 3 bases from J, with 13 bases in between. The CDR3 has 15 residues. Here the CDR3 reads CASSYPPGSDTEAFF. The CDR3 bases are TGTGCCAGCAGTTACCCTCCGGGGTCTGACACTGAAGCTTTCTTT.

The chain combines TRBV6-6 with TRBJ2-1; D unresolved. V was trimmed by 10 bases and J by 9 bases, leaving 13 bases between them. The CDR3 spans 11 residues. Germline CDR1 MNHNY, CDR2 SVGAGI (reference sequence). CDR3 nucleotides: TGTGCCACCACTTGGCGTAGTGAGCAGTTCTTC. This gives the protein CATTWRSEQFF.

V and J are TRBV20-1 and TRBJ1-2; the match to TRBD1 covers 7 bases. The germline V gene encodes CDR1 DFQATT and CDR2 SNEGSKA (reference sequence). The CDR3 is 16 residues long. The V segment lost 2 bases and the J segment 8 bases; nucleotides outside the gene matches: 17. As DNA, the CDR3 is TGCAGTGCTAGACCCCTGAGGGACAGTCTTCCGACCGGCTACACCTTC. This gives the protein CSARPLRDSLPTGYTF.

This clonotype occurred a few times. J is TRBJ1-1 and V is TRBV19; weak D call: TRBD1 (5 bases). V lost 3 bases, J lost 1 base, and 15 bases lay in between. CDR3 length equals 16 residues. Germline CDR1 reads LNHDA; CDR2 reads SQIVND (reference sequence). The CDR3 loop is CASSIGTGVGNTEAFF. The CDR3, as DNA: TGTGCCAGTAGTATTGGGACGGGGGTAGGGAACACTGAAGCTTTCTTT. The variable domain in full, completed from reference TRBV19 and TRBJ1-1, reads DGGITQSPKYLFRKEGQNVTLSCEQNLNHDAMYWYRQDPGQGLRLIYYSQIVNDFQKGDIAEGYSVSREKKESFPLTVTSAQKNPTAFYLCASSIGTGVGNTEAFFGQGTRLTVV.

The chain recombines TRBV27 with TRBJ2-7; no clear D gene. The germline CDR1 and CDR2 sequences are MNHEY and SMNVEV (reference sequence). V shed 8 bases and J shed 6 bases, with 23 bases lying between them. This CDR3 is built from 15 residues. The CDR3: CASARRDTAPIEQYF. CDR3 in DNA: TGTGCCAGCGCCCGTCGAGACACAGCCCCTATCGAGCAGTACTTC.

The chain has TRBV11-3 and TRBJ2-5; a weak D match, TRBD2 (6 bases). The CDR3 extends over 17 amino acids. V lost 4 bases, J lost 2 bases, and 20 bases lay in between. Germline lookup yields CDR1 SGHNT and CDR2 YENEEA. The CDR3 sequence is CASSSYGMGGEQETQYF. The CDR3 DNA is TGTGCCAGCAGCTCGTACGGGATGGGGGGTGAACAAGAGACCCAGTACTTC. Drawing the rest from reference TRBV11-3 and TRBJ2-5, the complete variable domain is EAGVVQSPRYKIIEKKQPVAFWCNPISGHNTLYWYLQNLGQGPELLIRYENEEAVDDSQLPKDRFSAERLKGVDSTLKIQPAELGDSAVYLCASSSYGMGGEQETQYFGPGTRLLVL.

This clonotype was detected ten times or more. CDR3 in amino acids: CASSGGSDPYYEQYF. The CDR3 nucleotides are TGTGCCAGCAGCGGAGGGAGTGACCCTTATTACGAGCAGTACTTC. The chain employs TRBV7-2 and TRBJ2-7; perhaps TRBD2 as D (6 bases). The CDR3 contains 15 residues. The V end was cut by 5 bases, the J end by 4 bases, with 18 bases between. Per the germline V gene, CDR1 is SGHTA and CDR2 is FQGNSA. The variable domain in full, with the rest retrieved from reference TRBV7-2 and TRBJ2-7, is GAGVSQSPSNKVTEKGKDVELRCDPISGHTALYWYRQSLGQGLEFLIYFQGNSAPDKSGLPSDRFSAERTGGSVSTLTIQRTQQEDSAVYLCASSGGSDPYYEQYFGPGTRLTVT.

The sample holds a few counts of this clonotype. The genes are TRBV19 and TRBJ2-2; 11 bases are a match to TRBD2. In germline, CDR1 is LNHDA, CDR2 SQIVND (reference sequence). After removal of 8 bases from V and 1 base from J, the junction contained 6 bases not matched to a gene. CDR3 size: 16 residues. In DNA, the CDR3 is TGTGCCAGTGGACCTGGACTAGCGGGGAACACCGGGGAGCTGTTTTTT. Its protein product is CASGPGLAGNTGELFF.

Details on this clonotype: The junction shows a germline mismatch at one end, possibly a read error. V gene TRBV7-2 combines with J gene TRBJ1-1; 9 bases fit TRBD1. CDR1 is SGHTA and CDR2 is FQGNSA in the germline V gene. The CDR3 contains 17 residues. In nucleotides, the CDR3 is TGTGCCGGCAGCTTAGGCGTGTGGGGACAGGGAATGGATGAAGCTTTCTTT. This encodes CAGSLGVWGQGMDEAFF.